The 8 T cell receptor beta chains in this list originate from one sample, sequenced in a study of cytomegalovirus exposure and HLA in healthy donors. Repertoires were generated with immunoSEQ multiplex PCR, while TCRdb's copy carries only in-frame clones and drops some. The data hold 130,000 to 150,000 clones, with about 86% observed a single time. The sample comprised PBMCs. Receptors originate from a woman under 30 in good health and CMV-seropositive.

V is TRBV4-2 and J is TRBJ2-1; 13 nucleotides match TRBD2. CDR3 size: 19 residues. J gave up 6 bases and V 3 bases, and 14 bases lay outside the gene matches. CDR1 is LGHNA, CDR2 YNFKEQ, per germline. The CDR3: CASSQVLITGTSGVNEQFF. CDR3 DNA sequence: TGTGCCAGCAGCCAGGTTCTCATTACGGGGACTAGCGGGGTCAATGAGCAGTTCTTC.

V usage is TRBV6-5 and J usage is TRBJ2-1; 7 bases match TRBD2. V was clipped by 6 bases and J by 3 bases; unmatched bases: 5. CDR3 length equals 14 residues. Germline assignment: CDR1 MNHEY and CDR2 SVGAGI. The DNA for the CDR3 is TGTGCCAGCAGGGGGGACTACCTCTACAATGAGCAGTTCTTC. Translation gives CASRGDYLYNEQFF.

The chain couples TRBV7-8 to TRBJ2-1, with TRBD2 identical over 11 bases. With 1 base clipped from V and 6 bases from J, the junction kept 2 bases outside the gene matches. Germline lookup yields CDR1 SGHVS and CDR2 FQNEAQ. The CDR3 runs to 15 residues. CDR3 residues: CASSLGGLAANEQFF. In DNA, the CDR3 is TGTGCCAGCAGCTTAGGGGGACTAGCGGCCAATGAGCAGTTCTTC.

The chain uses TRBV29-1 and TRBJ2-1; no firm D call. Germline CDR1 SQVTM, CDR2 ANQGSEA. CDR3 length equals 12 residues. CDR3 amino acids: CAAKSSYNEQFF. The CDR3 DNA reads TGCGCGGCGAAGAGCTCCTACAATGAGCAGTTCTTC.

V gene TRBV6-1 combines with J gene TRBJ2-7; 11 nucleotides match TRBD1. Germline loops: CDR1 MNHNS, CDR2 SASEGT. V dropped 4 bases and J dropped 2; count of bases not matched to a gene: 4. The CDR3 length is 15 residues. The chain's CDR3 is CASSGDRGSAYEQYF. For the CDR3, the DNA is TGTGCCAGCAGTGGGGACAGGGGGTCTGCCTACGAGCAGTACTTC.

The V gene is TRBV15, the J gene TRBJ1-6; tentative D call: TRBD1 (5 bases). Germline V gives CDR1 LNHNV, CDR2 YYDKDF (reference sequence). The V and J ends lost 0 bases and 9 bases respectively, with 15 bases between them. The CDR3 loop spans 16 amino acids. CDR3 DNA: TGTGCCACCAGCAGAGATCTAGGGGACTCCGGTTCACCCCTCCACTTT. Encoded protein: CATSRDLGDSGSPLHF.

The chain links TRBV12-5 to TRBJ1-1, with a tentative D call TRBD1 (5 bases). Germline V lookup: CDR1 LGHNT, CDR2 FRNRAP. The V end was cut by 3 bases, the J end by 8 bases, with 10 bases between. CDR3 length: 12 amino acids. This CDR3 reads CASGFGTQEAFF. In nucleotides, the CDR3 is TGTGCTAGTGGTTTTGGGACTCAAGAAGCTTTCTTT.

The rearrangement joins TRBV28 to TRBJ1-1; D remains unclear. CDR1 is MDHEN, CDR2 SYDVKM, per germline. The CDR3 extends over 13 amino acids. Trimming took 7 bases from V and 1 from J, leaving 10 bases between them. CDR3 nucleotide sequence: TGTGCCAGCAAGCGAGAGTCGAACACTGAAGCTTTCTTT. Its protein is CASKRESNTEAFF.